This TCR beta chain was profiled in a study of cytomegalovirus exposure and HLA in healthy donors (dated 2017 in TCRdb). Looking at the study overall: According to a later analysis, the approximately 130 validation repertoires were produced on the same platform as the approximately 600 repertoires of the first cohort. The study was designed to test whether signatures of past pathogen exposure could be identified by cataloging public T cell receptors. The study combined high-throughput TCR immunosequencing, statistical association of individual TCRs with disease status, and machine learning to predict cytomegalovirus infection status. A separate validation cohort of 90 to 150 different subjects was used in addition to the approximately 610-subject first cohort.

CDR1 and CDR2 are read off the germline V gene (reference sequence) as LNHDA and SQIVND. For this chain, trimming is 6 bases at the V end and 5 bases at the J end, and the number of junction bases without a gene match is 7. Its CDR3 holds 14 amino acids, cysteine through phenylalanine. Only the CDR3 DNA stays, 42 bases, in frame from base 1. The library was built by means of the immunoSEQ multiplex PCR assay. Per the source publication's procedure: To diagnose cytomegalovirus status from the catalog of TCR beta chain sequences, a statistical classification framework was built. In TCRdb, the immuneACCESS table is reduced to in-frame sequences with V and J assigned. These tables do not hold every clone; where another copy was compared, an unresolved V gene accounts for under half, and the others remain unexplained. Clone size and the V and J calls come from that table; the DNA yielded D and trimming. The sample table records 130,000 to 150,000 clones; around 88% of these occur just once. Around 8% of the sample is taken by the ten largest.

Overall study results and their limits: In both the original and validation cohorts, the classifier was reported to diagnose cytomegalovirus status with high specificity and sensitivity. A later analysis had no HLA typing for the validation cohort, so co-occurrence there was scored across all 120 or so repertoires. The study listed 164 TCR beta chains as associated with cytomegalovirus. It was suggested by the authors that the approach could potentially be generalized to other disease states and immunological phenotypes. Subsequent analysis determined that TCRs grouped into clusters in the first cohort also showed a tendency toward co-occurrence across the 120 or so validation repertoires, and about 93% of cluster scores exceeded 0. Most TCR sequences were observed very rarely across donors, whereas some public TCRs were present in many individuals. A few of the identified cytomegalovirus-associated TCR beta chains were confirmed in vitro to be specific for cytomegalovirus antigens.

Note on this clone: It lacks a known antigen. No much larger clone is present one base from it, and per-base qualities are unavailable.

Separate from the approximately 670-subject first cohort, the validation cohort of 120 subjects was the group to which the donors belonged. Sequenced: PBMCs. The V and J genes are TRBV19 and TRBJ2-7, and TRBD1 matches 10 of the central bases. The TCR comes from a young woman in good health and CMV-seropositive. The DNA reads as follows: TGTGCCAGTAGAGACAGGGGGCAGCTCAACGAGCAGTACTTC. The translation is CASRDRGQLNEQYF.